Each of the 7 T cell receptor beta chains below was sequenced from the same sample in a study of regulatory T cells in long-lasting Graves disease. The time point: newly diagnosed GD, antithyroid drugs for less than 3 months. Generation of the TCR library employed RNA extracted from PBMCs. Combining iRepertoire HTBI primers with Arm-PCR of CDR3 regions, the authors built TCR beta libraries. TCRdb redid the calling of the multiplex PCR reads with MiXCR, one entry per CDR3 protein. The table lists a few hundred thousand distinct CDR3 sequences, about a sixth of them singletons, with around a quarter in the top ten. This sample also belongs to another study, concerning T cells in Graves' hyperthyroidism and ophthalmopathy.

The sample here was peripheral blood mononuclear cells (PBMCs), taken at new diagnosis, from a patient treated with antithyroid drugs. The receptors derive from a woman aged 18-35 years with Graves disease.

This clonotype was detected ten times or more. The J gene is TRBJ1-1, the V gene TRBV30, with 8 positions matching TRBD1. Trimming took 5 bases from V and 4 from J; bases not matched to a gene: 6. CDR1 is GTSNPN, CDR2 SVGIG, per germline (reference sequence). The CDR3 is made up of 13 amino acids. CDR3 in DNA: TGTGCCTGGCAGGACAGGGTGGGCACTGAAGCTTTCTTT. Protein: CAWQDRVGTEAFF.

The chain uses TRBV3-1 and TRBJ2-1, with 7 bases identical to TRBD2. The germline CDR1 and CDR2 sequences are LGHDT and YNNKEL (reference sequence). V gave up 0 bases and J gave up 3 bases; unmatched junction bases: 5. The CDR3 spans 16 residues. The CDR3 DNA is TGTGCCAGCAGCCAAGATTTGTCTAGCGGCTACAATGAGCAGTTCTTC. This translates into CASSQDLSSGYNEQFF.

A few counts support this clonotype. The chain carries TRBV7-8 and TRBJ1-5; D is ambiguous. This CDR3 contains 14 residues. Trimming stripped 5 bases from V and 0 bases from J, with 8 bases between. Germline loops: CDR1 SGHVS, CDR2 FQNEAQ. The CDR3 spells CASSEPDSNQPQHF. The CDR3 nucleotides read TGTGCCAGCAGCGAACCCGATAGCAATCAGCCCCAGCATTTT.

This clonotype was observed a handful of times. The rearrangement joins TRBV7-3 to TRBJ2-1; 7 bases align to TRBD2. CDR1 and CDR2 from the germline V gene are SGHTA and FQGTGA. The CDR3 consists of 13 residues. With 9 bases clipped from V and 4 bases from J, the junction kept 6 bases outside the gene matches. CDR3 in DNA: TGTGCCAGGTCAGCGGGAAGGTACAATGAGCAGTTCTTC. This translates into CARSAGRYNEQFF.

This clonotype was counted between two and nine times. The junction shows a germline mismatch at one end, possibly a read error. The V gene is TRBV27, the J gene TRBJ1-1, with D unclear. Germline-derived CDR1 and CDR2 are MNHEY and SMNVEV (reference sequence). The CDR3 has 14 residues. In DNA form, the CDR3 reads TGTGCCAGCACCCCACGAACCTCTAACACTGGAGCTTTCTTT. Residues: CASTPRTSNTGAFF.

The V call is TRBV27, the J call TRBJ2-3; D ambiguous. Trimming removed 6 bases at V and 2 bases at J, with 18 bases between. Germline-derived CDR1 and CDR2 are MNHEY and SMNVEV (reference sequence). The CDR3 spans 16 residues. CDR3 in amino acids: CASRLRGLGFTDTQYF. CDR3 DNA sequence: TGTGCCAGCAGACTTAGAGGTTTGGGATTCACAGATACGCAGTATTTT.

A few counts support this clonotype. V is TRBV4-1 and J is TRBJ2-7, with 16 bases lining up with TRBD2. This CDR3 contains 19 residues. Unmatched junction bases numbered 10, after V lost 3 bases and J lost 2 bases. The V gene's germline CDR1 is MGHRA and CDR2 YSYEKL. CDR3 nucleotides: TGCGCCAGCAGCCATTCCCTGGGACTAGCGGGAGGGATAACCTACGAGCAGTACTTC. As protein: CASSHSLGLAGGITYEQYF.